This T cell receptor (beta chain) was found in a study of OX40 agonist ivuxolimab in advanced cancers. Study-level background: While on treatment, patients had intravenous ivuxolimab at 0.01 to 10 mg/kg every 2 weeks. Prior therapy, whether anti-PD-1, anti-PD-L1 or anti-CTLA-4, was allowed, and less than 45% had some.

The repertoire was sequenced with immunoSEQ multiplex PCR; TCRdb's copy has only in-frame clones and lacks some. Seen here are about 69,000 clones, around 91% observed once, and the top ten hold under 12%. The CDR3 consists of 15 residues. V lost 0 bases and J lost 0, with 6 bases in between. Germline V CDR1 and CDR2: SGHRS, YFSETQ. The chain combines TRBV5-1 with TRBJ2-2; D gene uncertain. This sequence originates from an adult with an advanced solid tumor such as melanoma, head and neck, liver or kidney cancer. The sequenced sample was CD4+ or CD8+ T cells sorted from blood, obtained in a trial of the OX40 agonist ivuxolimab. CDR3 DNA: TGCGCCAGCAGCTTGGTCAACGCGAACACCGGGGAGCTGTTTTTT. This encodes CASSLVNANTGELFF.